One TCR beta chain is described in this entry. This record belongs to a study of blood T cell repertoires in COVID-19. Germline assignment: CDR1 MNHNY and CDR2 SVGAGI (reference sequence). V lost 4 bases, J lost 2 bases, and 6 bases lay in between. The CDR3 is made up of 13 amino acids. Methods used by the authors: Amplification of reference gene primers provided the estimated nucleated cell counts. This table comes from immunoSEQ multiplex PCR, and its TCRdb copy is limited to in-frame clones, with some not included. V, J and clone size were drawn from that table, and D and trimming were deduced from the DNA. The sample lists a few hundred thousand clones, more than 75% occurring once.

The receptor comes from a man aged 45-60 years who had recovered from COVID-19. The sample comprised peripheral blood. V gene TRBV6-6 combines with J gene TRBJ2-1; no clear D. Here the CDR3 DNA reads TGTGCCAGCAGTTTTCAGGCCTACAATGAGCAGTTCTTC. This sequence encodes CASSFQAYNEQFF.